This T cell receptor beta chain was captured in a study of shared clonotypes between healthy human individuals. For the study at large: A donor's plate count was three for CD4 naive and three for CD4 memory; CD8 naive had two and CD8 memory one. Study-level points and caveats: Generally, estimated richness proved larger in naive subsets than it did in memory subsets.

Of note for this clone: Its target is unknown.

V was cut by 5 bases and J by 0 bases, with 17 bases left in between. Germline lookup yields CDR1 LNHNV and CDR2 YYDKDF (reference sequence). The CDR3 is 18 residues long. Every one of the donors was a Caucasian adult that lived in Nashville, Tennessee. The authors ran the assay at deep level. The method was immunoSEQ multiplex PCR; TCRdb's version includes in-frame clones alone and lacks a portion of them. The sample holds millions of clones; approximately 90% are singletons and the top ten take about 0.13%. This sequence joins TRBV15 and TRBJ2-6; TRBD1 is a possible D gene (6 bases). The origin of this receptor is a man aged 18 to 30 in good health. Sequenced sample: naive CD4+ T cells sorted from blood. Subset indicated: CD45RA+ positively selected. Here the CDR3 reads CATSPTLGQTSGANVLTF. DNA of the CDR3: TGTGCCACCAGCCCTACCCTAGGACAGACCTCTGGGGCCAACGTCCTGACTTTC.